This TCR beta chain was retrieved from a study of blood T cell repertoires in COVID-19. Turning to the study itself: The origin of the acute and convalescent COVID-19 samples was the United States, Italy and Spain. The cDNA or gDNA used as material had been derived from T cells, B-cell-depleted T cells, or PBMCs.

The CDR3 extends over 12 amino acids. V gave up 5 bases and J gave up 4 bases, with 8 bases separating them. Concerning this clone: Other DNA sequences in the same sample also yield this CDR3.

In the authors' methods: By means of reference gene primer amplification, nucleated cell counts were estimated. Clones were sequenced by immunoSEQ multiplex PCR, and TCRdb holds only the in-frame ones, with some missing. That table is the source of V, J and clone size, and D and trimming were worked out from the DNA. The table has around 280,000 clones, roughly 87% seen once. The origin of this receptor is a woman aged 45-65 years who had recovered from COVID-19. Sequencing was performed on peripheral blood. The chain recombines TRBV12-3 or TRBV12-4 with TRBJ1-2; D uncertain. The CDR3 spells CASSLTGYGYTF. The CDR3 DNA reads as TGTGCCAGCAGTCTTACTGGCTATGGCTACACCTTC.